A selection of T cell receptor beta chains follows, all from one sample in a study. TCRdb re-called the 5' RACE reads with MiXCR, one entry per CDR3 protein. Here the sample spans approximately 41,000 distinct CDR3 sequences, over 25% being singletons. The sequenced sample was memory CD4+ T cells sorted from a lymph node. The source of these receptors is a female donor with breast cancer. Both conserved end residues are part of each CDR3. D genes are given only for firm matches. The size entry is marked missing in some rows and otherwise reads once, few, many or a size class.

d_call clone_size j_call v_call cdr3_aa cdr3_nt
TRBD2 NA TRBJ2-2 TRBV29-1 CSVSSGGTGELFF TGCAGCGTATCTAGCGGGGGCACCGGGGAGCTGTTTTTT
TRBD1 NA TRBJ2-5 TRBV5-1 CASSRNRGPETQYF TGCGCCAGCAGCCGAAACAGGGGGCCCGAGACCCAGTACTTC
NA NA TRBJ2-1 TRBV6-1 CASGVGGNEQFF TGTGCCAGCGGCGTGGGGGGCAATGAGCAGTTCTTC
NA NA TRBJ2-3 TRBV6-5 CASSYSTWASTDTQYF TGTGCCAGCAGTTACTCGACGTGGGCTAGCACAGATACGCAGTATTTT
TRBD1 few TRBJ2-7 TRBV15 CATSRRVPGTGHSASLYEQYF TGTGCCACCAGCAGACGCGTCCCCGGGACAGGCCATTCCGCATCTCTCTACGAGCAGTACTTC
TRBD2 few TRBJ2-2 TRBV7-8 CASSFYILAGGPRTGELFF TGTGCCAGCAGCTTCTACATACTAGCGGGGGGGCCTAGAACCGGGGAGCTGTTTTTT
NA NA TRBJ2-1 TRBV11-2 CASSSLLGAKEQFF TGTGCCAGCAGCTCCCTTCTAGGTGCGAAAGAGCAGTTCTTC
NA NA TRBJ2-3 TRBV5-1 CASSSGVRGSTDTQYF TGCGCCAGCAGCTCTGGAGTAAGGGGGAGCACAGATACGCAGTATTTT
TRBD2 NA TRBJ2-7 TRBV7-7 CASSLPWTSGPYEQYF TGTGCCAGCAGCTTACCTTGGACTAGCGGCCCCTACGAGCAGTACTTC
TRBD1 NA TRBJ1-5 TRBV5-1 CAGSEGQDQPQHF TGCGCCGGCAGCGAGGGACAGGATCAGCCCCAGCATTTT
NA NA TRBJ2-3 TRBV12-3/TRBV12-4 CASTNNGGPDTQYF TGTGCCAGCACCAATAATGGGGGCCCAGATACGCAGTATTTT
TRBD2 NA TRBJ2-5 TRBV2 CASSYTSGRETQYF TGTGCCAGCAGTTATACTAGCGGCAGGGAGACCCAGTACTTC
NA NA TRBJ2-4 TRBV6-5 CASSSARAENIQYF TGTGCCAGCAGTTCCGCACGGGCGGAAAACATTCAGTACTTC
TRBD2 NA TRBJ2-5 TRBV7-3 CASSSIAGGQETQYF TGTGCCAGCAGCTCCATTGCGGGGGGACAAGAGACCCAGTACTTC
TRBD2 few TRBJ2-3 TRBV9 CASSVSPFRTSGTDTQYF TGTGCCAGCAGCGTATCTCCTTTTCGGACTAGCGGCACAGATACGCAGTATTTT
NA NA TRBJ2-3 TRBV7-6 CASSGSPLDTQYF TGTGCCAGCAGCGGGAGCCCGCTGGATACGCAGTACTTT
NA few TRBJ1-5 TRBV10-3 CAAGDGSHDQPQHF TGTGCCGCTGGGGATGGGAGTCATGATCAGCCCCAGCATTTT
NA NA TRBJ2-1 TRBV6-5 CASSYGNNNNEQFF TGTGCCAGCAGTTACGGAAACAACAACAATGAGCAGTTCTTC
NA few TRBJ1-5 TRBV6-6 CASSYSTFGQPQHF TGTGCCAGCAGTTACTCGACTTTTGGTCAGCCCCAGCATTTT
NA few TRBJ1-2 TRBV6-1 CASSLLPVTYTF TGTGCCAGCAGCCTACTCCCCGTCACTTACACCTTC
TRBD1 NA TRBJ1-2 TRBV6-6 CASSDRKGQDGYTF TGTGCCAGCAGTGACCGGAAGGGACAGGACGGCTACACCTTC
TRBD1 many TRBJ2-3 TRBV6-7 CASSPRSRDRSTDTQYF TGTGCCAGCAGTCCTCGCTCAAGGGACAGGAGCACAGATACGCAGTATTTT
NA NA TRBJ2-2 TRBV4-1 CASSQLSGELFF TGCGCCAGCAGCCAACTGAGCGGGGAGCTGTTTTTT
TRBD1 few TRBJ2-1 TRBV5-1 CASHTGQGEDEQFF TGCGCCAGCCACACCGGACAGGGGGAGGATGAGCAGTTCTTC
NA few TRBJ2-3 TRBV3-1 CASSPTLGLANTQYF TGTGCCAGCAGCCCCACCCTAGGACTCGCCAATACGCAGTATTTT
TRBD2 few TRBJ2-2 TRBV2 CASSGGRVTGELFF TGTGCCAGCAGTGGCGGGAGGGTAACCGGGGAGCTGTTTTTT